This T cell receptor beta chain was documented in a study of shared clonotypes between healthy human individuals. This CDR3 has 14 amino acids. Germline lookup yields CDR1 KGHSH and CDR2 LQKENI. Trimming removed 3 bases at V and 4 bases at J, with 9 bases between. The table came from immunoSEQ multiplex PCR; TCRdb's copy has only in-frame clones and leaves some out. Of under 550,000 clones in the sample, approximately 95% were seen once. This sequence joins TRBV18 and TRBJ2-2; possibly TRBD1 for D (5 bases). The sequencing input was naive CD4+ T cells sorted from blood. Subset described: CD45RA+ positively selected. The source of this sequence is a young woman in good health. DNA for the CDR3: TGTGCCAGCTCACCGGGGCAGACCACCGGGGAGCTGTTTTTT. It yields the protein CASSPGQTTGELFF.